This T cell receptor beta chain was obtained from a study of T-cell reconstitution after alpha-beta-depleted transplantation in children. Study-level results: Roughly two months post-transplant, alpha-beta T cells reportedly originated from several hundred graft clones that had expanded. Diversity and T-cell counts at one year after transplant derived mostly from new T cells. The high TCRbeta diversity at day 60 in some patients came from surviving recipient T cells and thymic progenitors.

As it was prepared, the TCRbeta library received unique molecular identifiers. TCRdb recomputed calls from the PCR reads with MiXCR, one row per CDR3 protein. The sample records 550,000 to 800,000 distinct CDR3 sequences, approximately 14% being singletons. This clonotype has at least ten counts. What it recognizes is unknown. The specimen comprised PBMCs, sampled before TCRalphabeta/CD19-depleted stem cell transplant. The sequence was obtained from a girl aged 2-10 years with congenital amegakaryocytic thrombocytopenia, due to receive a stem cell transplant.

CDR3: CASSLEERGSYEQYF. Written as DNA, the CDR3 is TGCGCCAGCAGCTTGGAAGAGCGGGGTTCCTACGAGCAGTACTTC. The chain combines TRBV5-1 with TRBJ2-7; 7 bases fit TRBD2. Unmatched junction bases numbered 4, after V lost 0 bases and J lost 1 base. Germline V lookup: CDR1 SGHRS, CDR2 YFSETQ. This CDR3 contains 15 residues.